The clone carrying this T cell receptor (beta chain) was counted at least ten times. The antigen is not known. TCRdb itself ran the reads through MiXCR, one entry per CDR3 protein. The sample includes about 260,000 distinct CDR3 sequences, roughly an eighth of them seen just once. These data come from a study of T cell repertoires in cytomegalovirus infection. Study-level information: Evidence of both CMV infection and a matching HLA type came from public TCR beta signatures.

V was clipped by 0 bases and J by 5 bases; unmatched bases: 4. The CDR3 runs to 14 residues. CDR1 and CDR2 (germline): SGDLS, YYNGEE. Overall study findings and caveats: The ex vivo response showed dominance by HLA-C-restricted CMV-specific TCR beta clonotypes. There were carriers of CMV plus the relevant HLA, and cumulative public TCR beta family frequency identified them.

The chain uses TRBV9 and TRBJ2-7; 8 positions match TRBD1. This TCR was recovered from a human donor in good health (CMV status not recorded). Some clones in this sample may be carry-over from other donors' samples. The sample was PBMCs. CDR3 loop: CASSVATGGDEQYF. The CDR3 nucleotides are TGTGCCAGCAGCGTAGCCACAGGGGGTGACGAGCAGTACTTC.